This T cell receptor (beta chain) was identified during a study of graft-versus-host responses after intestinal transplantation. Study-wide results and limits: Patients with graft-donor T cell macrochimerism had high graft-versus-host to host-versus-graft clonal ratios in allografts.

J was trimmed by 8 bases and V by 0 bases; bases with no gene match: 8. The CDR3 is made up of 16 amino acids. Germline CDR1 and CDR2: SGHRS and YFSETQ. Libraries were prepared by immunoSEQ multiplex PCR; TCRdb keeps only in-frame clonotypes and omits some of them. Of over 100,000 clones listed, around 94% were seen once; the top ten hold approximately 0.25%. For this clone: No antigen is known for it.

The sequences come from unstimulated CD4+ T cells sorted from spleen or lymph node cells, collected before transplant. The TCR comes from a human donor who was the organ donor for an intestinal transplant. V is TRBV5-1 and J is TRBJ2-1; 10 bases agree with TRBD2. The CDR3 DNA reads as TGCGCCAGCAGCTTGGTTACTAGCGGGATTAAAGATGAGCAGTTCTTC. Translation gives CASSLVTSGIKDEQFF.